This T cell receptor (beta chain) appears in the sequencing data of a study of low-dose radiotherapy and immunotherapy resistance in tumors. On this clonotype itself: A junction end diverges from the germline sequence, so it may reflect a read error.

First-strand cDNA relied on TRAV- and TRBV-specific primers spanning alpha and beta chains. With a constant-region primer and a V-primer adapter, TCRs were subjected to 20 PCR cycles of amplification. TCRdb ran MiXCR on the reads and lists one entry per CDR3 protein. The profile shows tens of thousands of distinct CDR3 sequences, over 15% of them singletons. Time point given: before trial treatment. The sample in question was PBMCs, obtained before treatment. The sequence came from a male donor with prostate cancer.

The CDR3 here is CASILSQGNNEQFF. The CDR3 DNA is TGTGCCAGCATCTTGTCCCAGGGAAATAATGAGCAGTTCTTC. This sequence joins TRBV5-5 and TRBJ2-1, with a tentative D call TRBD1 (5 bases). The germline gives CDR1 SGHKS, CDR2 YYEKEE (reference sequence). The CDR3 extends over 14 amino acids.